Listed below are T cell receptor beta chains from one sample, sequenced in a study of shared clonotypes between healthy human individuals. Clones were sequenced by immunoSEQ multiplex PCR, and TCRdb holds only the in-frame ones, with some missing. The repertoire holds 660,000 or so clones, with approximately 96% as singletons. The sample taken for sequencing was naive CD8+ T cells sorted from blood. The source is a woman aged 30 to 39 in good health. Both conserved end residues are part of each CDR3. Each record gives: D gene, J gene, clone size, V gene, CDR3 DNA, CDR3 protein. The D gene is left open where the match is weak. A row's size may be missing; if present it is once, few, many or a size class.

>-|TRBJ1-1|once|TRBV4-1
TGCGCCAGCAGCCAAGAACGAAGGGGCCGCGGCACTGAAGCTTTCTTT
CASSQERRGRGTEAFF
>-|TRBJ1-5|few|TRBV28
TGTGCCAGCAGGCCAACGGGACGGTTCAATCAGCCCCAGCATTTT
CASRPTGRFNQPQHF
>TRBD1|TRBJ1-2|-|TRBV7-9
TGTGCCAGCAGCCACGGGACAGGGGGATTTACGGACTATGGCTACACCTTC
CASSHGTGGFTDYGYTF
>-|TRBJ1-6|-|TRBV4-1
TGCGCCAGCAGCCAAAATCAGGGGAGCCCTTCACCCCTCCACTTT
CASSQNQGSPSPLHF
>-|TRBJ2-7|-|TRBV20-1
TGCAGTGCTAGAGAGCACTACGAGCAGTACTTC
CSAREHYEQYF
>TRBD1|TRBJ2-1|once|TRBV27
TGTGCCAGCAGTTTAGGGACAGTCAATGAGCAGTTCTTC
CASSLGTVNEQFF
>-|TRBJ1-4|-|TRBV7-3
TGTGCCAGCAGCCCCACCCGCGGGGTCGGTAATGAAAAACTGTTTTTT
CASSPTRGVGNEKLFF
>-|TRBJ2-7|-|TRBV5-1
TGCGCCAGCAGCTTGGTTGCGGAAGGCTACGAGCAGTACTTC
CASSLVAEGYEQYF
>-|TRBJ2-7|-|TRBV4-1
TGCGCCAGCAGCCAAGTACAGGGGAGGACCTACGAGCAGTACTTC
CASSQVQGRTYEQYF
>TRBD2|TRBJ2-1|-|TRBV5-8
TGTGCCAGCACATCTGGGACTAGCGGATTCAATGAGCAGTTCTTC
CASTSGTSGFNEQFF
>TRBD1|TRBJ1-2|-|TRBV13
TGTGCCAGCAGCTTAGGGGTCGCCGGGACAGGGAACGGCTACACCTTC
CASSLGVAGTGNGYTF
>-|TRBJ2-7|-|TRBV20-1
TGCAGTGCTAGACTAATATCCGAGCAGTACTTC
CSARLISEQYF
>TRBD1|TRBJ2-5|-|TRBV28
TGTGCCAGCAGTCGGGACAGGGGGGATATGGAGACCCAGTACTTC
CASSRDRGDMETQYF
>TRBD2|TRBJ2-7|-|TRBV7-2
TGTGCCAGCAGCCAGGGAGGGGTCTACGAGCAGTACTTC
CASSQGGVYEQYF
>TRBD2|TRBJ2-7|-|TRBV9
TGTGCCAGCAGCGGGACTAGCGGGGAACGAACGAGCTCCTACGAGCAGTACTTC
CASSGTSGERTSSYEQYF
>TRBD1|TRBJ1-5|-|TRBV7-2
TGTGCCAGCAGCCGAATGGACGGGACAGGGGTTATGCAGCCCCAGCATTTT
CASSRMDGTGVMQPQHF
>TRBD1|TRBJ1-5|-|TRBV27
TGTGCCAGCAGTCCAGGGACAGGGGGAAATCAGCCCCAGCATTTT
CASSPGTGGNQPQHF
>TRBD2|TRBJ2-7|once|TRBV7-2
TGTGCCAGCAGCTTAGCGGCGGGAGGGCCTTACGAGCAGTACTTC
CASSLAAGGPYEQYF
>-|TRBJ2-7|-|TRBV2
TGTGCCAGCAGGGGTGGCCCCGGGCGCCTGGATGCTCGGCAGTACTTC
CASRGGPGRLDARQYF
>-|TRBJ1-2|-|TRBV13
TGTGCCAGCAGCTTATCCAGGGAGGCAAACTATGGCTACACCTTC
CASSLSREANYGYTF
>-|TRBJ2-1|-|TRBV29-1
TGCAGCGTAGACACGGGAATCAATGAGCAGTTCTTC
CSVDTGINEQFF
>-|TRBJ2-2|-|TRBV27
TGTGCCAGCAGTGAGGCCGGGGAGCTGTTTTTT
CASSEAGELFF
>-|TRBJ2-7|-|TRBV2
TGTGCCAGCAGTCTCTCTCTCGACCACAGGAACTACGAGCAGTACTTC
CASSLSLDHRNYEQYF
>-|TRBJ2-3|-|TRBV25-1
TGTGCCAGCAGTGAAGGGGTGGGGGGCACAGATACGCAGTATTTT
CASSEGVGGTDTQYF
>-|TRBJ2-7|-|TRBV5-4
TGTGCCAGCAGCTTGTACGAGCTAGCCTACGAGCAGTACTTC
CASSLYELAYEQYF